This TCR beta chain was retrieved from a study of tumor and adjacent non-tumor tissue in lung cancer. There are 12 residues in the CDR3. In germline, CDR1 is MNHNS, CDR2 SASEGT. No cell sorting was done before RNA was extracted from the tissue. Distant lung tissue was collected more than 3 cm away from the tumor edge. The library came from three nested PCR rounds adapted from ARM-PCR protocols. Each CDR3 protein gets one entry after TCRdb re-called the multiplex PCR reads with MiXCR. The repertoire includes 70,000 to 95,000 distinct CDR3 sequences, over 65% of them detected once, and under 40% sits in the top ten. A note on this clonotype: The CDR3 carries no conserved terminal phenylalanine or tryptophan, so it likely arises from a read error.

This sequence originates from a man in his 70s with non-small cell lung cancer. The chain joins TRBV6-1 to TRBJ2-3; D not certain. Sequenced material: distant non-tumor lung tissue. In DNA form, the CDR3 reads TGTGCCAACAGTGAATGCACTTTTACGCAGTATGTT. Its protein is CANSECTFTQYV.